Following are 2 T cell receptor beta chains from one sample sequenced in a study of identical twins. TCRdb re-called the 5' RACE reads with MiXCR, one entry per CDR3 protein. The table records 450,000 to 600,000 distinct CDR3 sequences, about 20% of them present only once. This sample was shared with a second study, whose subject was yellow fever vaccine responses in identical twins.

The sequenced material came from CD4+ T cells sorted from blood. Receptor source: a woman between 18 and 30 years old in good health.

The chain recombines TRBV29-1 with TRBJ1-2, with D perhaps matching TRBD1 (5 bases). V lost 7 bases, J lost 3 bases, and 12 bases lay in between. This CDR3 has 12 residues. Germline lookup yields CDR1 SQVTM and CDR2 ANQGSEA. The DNA of the CDR3 is TGCAGCGCCGTGCCGGGGGACTATGGCTACACCTTC. Its protein is CSAVPGDYGYTF.

This clonotype was observed a handful of times. The rearrangement joins TRBV3-1 to TRBJ2-7; D is unclear. Germline values: CDR1 LGHDT, CDR2 YNNKEL (reference sequence). The V end was cut by 1 base, the J end by 12 bases, with 13 bases between. CDR3 length: 12 residues. In DNA form, the CDR3 reads TGTGCCAGCAGCCAAGGGGTTTCGGTGGCGTACTTC. Protein: CASSQGVSVAYF.